This TCR beta chain derives from a study of blood T cell repertoires in COVID-19. The overall study: T cells, B-cell-depleted T cells, or PBMCs supplied cDNA or gDNA.

Study processing details: Estimation of nucleated cell counts was performed using reference gene primer amplification. Produced via immunoSEQ multiplex PCR; TCRdb's table is partial and in-frame only. V and J calls plus clone size are reproduced from that table; the DNA served to infer D and trimming. Found here are about 93,000 clones, roughly 79% of them singletons; the top ten hold about 16%. The length of the CDR3 is 15 residues. Trimming cost V 4 bases and J 0 bases, with 10 bases left between them. CDR1 is SGHTA, CDR2 FQGNSA, per germline. This TCR was recovered from a human donor in a cohort sampled during active COVID-19. The V call is TRBV7-2, the J call TRBJ1-3; D gene uncertain. Specimen: peripheral blood. The DNA for the CDR3 is TGTGCCAGCAGCTCCGACACGAGCTCTGGAAACACCATATATTTT. The encoded protein is CASSSDTSSGNTIYF.